The 25 T cell receptor beta chains presented below share a single source sample, sequenced in a study of T cells after yellow fever vaccination. TCRdb reprocessed the 5' RACE reads with MiXCR, giving one entry per CDR3 protein. The sample carries some 320,000 distinct CDR3 sequences, roughly 4% recorded once. The sequences come from PBMCs, collected 5 days after the yellow fever booster vaccination. These receptors came from a man aged 18 to 30 who received the YFV17D yellow fever vaccine.

This clonotype was seen only a few times. This sequence joins TRBV11-2 and TRBJ2-7; D ambiguous. Germline CDR1 and CDR2: SGHAT and FQNNGV. The ends were cut back, 3 bases at V and 0 bases at J, with 6 bases in the middle. CDR3 length: 13 amino acids. The CDR3 sequence is CASSLESSYEQYV. For the CDR3, the DNA is TGTGCCAGCAGCTTGGAGAGCTCCTACGAGCAGTACGTC.

In this sample, this clonotype turned up many times. V is TRBV6-5 and J is TRBJ2-2; D remains unclear. The V gene's germline CDR1 is MNHEY and CDR2 SVGAGI. The CDR3 contains 15 residues. V lost 3 bases, J lost 1 base, and 9 bases lay in between. The CDR3: CASSYRPLNTGELFF. The CDR3 nucleotides read TGTGCCAGCAGTTATCGGCCTTTGAACACCGGGGAGCTGTTTTTT.

The genes are TRBV6-6 and TRBJ1-1, with a weak D call TRBD1 (5 bases). The CDR3 covers 15 residues. Germline assignment: CDR1 MNHNY and CDR2 SVGAGI (reference sequence). Trimming shortened V by 5 bases and J by 3 bases, and 16 bases separated the two germline ends. CDR3 nucleotide sequence: TGTGCCAGCAGTGATAGGACAATCCGGGACACTGAAGCTTTCTTT. It translates to CASSDRTIRDTEAFF.

In its sample, this clonotype was seen many times. The rearrangement joins TRBV7-6 to TRBJ2-2; D may be TRBD1 (6 bases). Trimming took off 5 bases at V and 4 bases at J, with 14 bases between the two ends. This CDR3 comprises 15 residues. CDR1 SGHVS and CDR2 FNYEAQ come from the germline V gene. CDR3 sequence reads: CASSPRAGATGELFF. CDR3 in DNA: TGTGCCAGCAGCCCTCGGGCAGGGGCCACCGGGGAGCTGTTTTTT.

This clonotype was observed at least ten times. The chain has TRBV7-2 and TRBJ2-1, with TRBD2 as a possible D gene (6 bases). The CDR3 has 13 amino acids. The V end was cut by 3 bases, the J end by 12 bases, with 15 bases between. Germline V gene lookup returns CDR1 SGHTA and CDR2 FQGNSA. CDR3 in DNA: TGTGCCAGCAGCTTGGCTATGGTGGGAGGGCAGTTCTTC. This translates into CASSLAMVGGQFF.

The rearrangement joins TRBV19 to TRBJ2-1; D is ambiguous. The germline gives CDR1 LNHDA, CDR2 SQIVND (reference sequence). V was pared by 2 bases and J by 2 bases, with 10 bases between. The CDR3 length is 15 residues. The CDR3 loop is CASSIIGTTYNEQFF. CDR3 DNA: TGTGCCAGTAGTATAATTGGTACTACCTACAATGAGCAGTTCTTC.

The chain recombines TRBV4-3 with TRBJ2-3, with TRBD2 identical over 10 bases. J was trimmed by 4 bases and V by 3 bases; bases with no gene match: 10. Germline CDR1 and CDR2: LGHNA and YSLEER. CDR3 size: 17 residues. CDR3 residues: CASSQERGGSWADTQYF. The CDR3 nucleotides read TGCGCCAGCAGCCAGGAGCGGGGGGGCAGTTGGGCAGATACGCAGTATTTT.

This clonotype was found many times. Here the CDR3 reads CASSQGQPAEQYF. The CDR3 DNA is TGTGCCAGCAGCCAAGGCCAACCGGCCGAGCAGTACTTC. V gene TRBV3-1 combines with J gene TRBJ2-7; D is undetermined. CDR1 and CDR2 (germline): LGHDT, YNNKEL (reference sequence). The ends were cut back, 1 base at V and 6 bases at J, with 10 bases in the middle. This CDR3 spans 13 amino acids.

This clonotype was observed at least ten times. This rearrangement joins TRBV12-3 or TRBV12-4 to TRBJ1-1, with a weak D call TRBD1 (5 bases). This CDR3 has 12 amino acids. The germline V and J ends were trimmed by 7 bases and 4 bases, with 10 bases remaining between them. The CDR3 DNA sequence: TGTGCCAGCATCCTCGGGGGCACTGAAGCTTTCTTT. Translated, it gives CASILGGTEAFF.

The table lists this clonotype with a few counts. The V and J genes are TRBV5-1 and TRBJ2-7, with D uncertain. Trimming took off 0 bases at V and 3 bases at J, with 10 bases between the two ends. The CDR3 is 14 amino acids. Germline V CDR1 and CDR2: SGHRS, YFSETQ. The CDR3 DNA sequence: TGCGCCAGCAGCTTGGGGGGTTTTCGCTACGAGCAGTACTTC. Translation: CASSLGGFRYEQYF.

This clonotype was observed a handful of times. The V gene is TRBV20-1, the J gene TRBJ1-2; no reliable D call. Trimming cost V 5 bases and J 2 bases, with 6 bases left between them. CDR1 is DFQATT, CDR2 SNEGSKA, per germline (reference sequence). This CDR3 contains 11 residues. The CDR3, as DNA: TGCAGTGCTGAACAGAACTATGGCTACACCTTC. It encodes CSAEQNYGYTF.

This clonotype appeared a few times. The CDR3 DNA reads TGCAGTGCTCTTGGACCCGACAGCTATGGCTACACCTTC. It translates to CSALGPDSYGYTF. The rearrangement links TRBV20-1 to TRBJ1-2, with D possibly being TRBD1 (5 bases). Trimming took off 5 bases at V and 4 bases at J, with 14 bases between the two ends. Looked up from germline, CDR1 is DFQATT and CDR2 is SNEGSKA (reference sequence). The CDR3 spans 13 residues.

Many counts were recorded for this clonotype. The chain has TRBV4-2 and TRBJ1-5; D is uncertain. Trimming left V 4 bases short and J 5 bases short, with 18 bases between. The CDR3 consists of 16 residues. The germline V gene has CDR1 LGHNA and CDR2 YNFKEQ. CDR3 sequence: CASSRDPAQNYQPQHF. For the CDR3, the DNA is TGTGCCAGCAGCCGAGATCCGGCACAGAACTATCAGCCCCAGCATTTT.

The chain joins TRBV6-4 to TRBJ2-7; D might be TRBD2 (5 bases). V was clipped by 6 bases and J by 7 bases, with 31 bases between them. CDR3 size: 18 residues. Looked up from germline, CDR1 is MRHNA and CDR2 is SNTAGT. The CDR3 DNA is TGTGCCAGCAGCGCAAATAATAGCGAGGCGAGAGGAAGAGGGGAGCAGTACGTC. It yields the protein CASSANNSEARGRGEQYV.

This clonotype was found many times. The chain couples TRBV6-2 or TRBV6-3 to TRBJ2-1; unclear D gene. V gave up 5 bases and J gave up 2 bases, with 7 bases separating them. CDR1 and CDR2 from the germline V gene are MNHEY and SVGEGT. This CDR3 spans 13 amino acids. CDR3 bases: TGTGCCAGCAGTAGAATGCCCTACAATGAGCAGTTCTTC. This encodes CASSRMPYNEQFF.

This clonotype was seen a few times. The chain combines TRBV7-2 with TRBJ1-5; the match to TRBD1 covers 9 bases. This CDR3 has 16 amino acids. V shed 5 bases, J shed 10 bases, and the junction held 15 bases outside the gene matches. Germline CDR1 is SGHTA and CDR2 is FQGNSA. The CDR3, as DNA: TGTGCCAGCAGCCTTCAAGGCGGGACAGGGTCCCTTCCCCAGCATTTT. It codes for CASSLQGGTGSLPQHF.

This clonotype was observed many times. DNA for the CDR3: TGTGCCAGCAGTTGGGGACAGGGTAGCACTGAAGCTTTCTTT. Translated: CASSWGQGSTEAFF. V is TRBV27 and J is TRBJ1-1, with 9 nucleotides matching TRBD1. The trim removed 4 bases at V and 4 bases at J, leaving 4 bases unmatched. The CDR3 is 14 residues long. CDR1 and CDR2 (germline): MNHEY, SMNVEV (reference sequence).

This clonotype has at least ten counts. The chain employs TRBV25-1 and TRBJ2-2, with 7 bases identical to TRBD2. The CDR3 runs to 17 residues. The trim removed 4 bases at V and 5 bases at J, leaving 13 bases unmatched. The V gene's germline CDR1 is MGHDK and CDR2 SYGVNS. The CDR3 reads CASSGAISLGGTGELFF. DNA for the CDR3: TGTGCCAGCAGTGGGGCCATCTCCCTCGGGGGGACCGGGGAGCTGTTTTTT.

This clonotype has just a few counts. The chain combines TRBV12-3 or TRBV12-4 with TRBJ1-2; 8 nucleotides agree with TRBD1. The CDR3 totals 13 residues. Unmatched junction bases numbered 4, after V lost 3 bases and J lost 7 bases. The CDR3 reads CASSFQGAFGYTF. In nucleotides, the CDR3 is TGTGCCAGCAGTTTCCAGGGGGCTTTTGGCTACACCTTC.

The chain joins TRBV6-5 to TRBJ2-2, with 8 bases aligning to TRBD2. Germline V gives CDR1 MNHEY, CDR2 SVGAGI. The CDR3 runs 16 residues. Trimming cost V 7 bases and J 8 bases; bases outside gene matches: 15. CDR3 amino acids: CASILLVAAGVGELFF. The DNA of the CDR3 is TGTGCCAGCATTCTCCTCGTCGCAGCGGGGGTTGGGGAGCTGTTTTTT.

This clonotype was counted ten times or more. The rearrangement uses TRBV29-1 and TRBJ2-5; D uncertain. This CDR3 spans 12 amino acids. The V end was cut by 7 bases, the J end by 5 bases, with 14 bases between. The germline CDR1 and CDR2 sequences are SQVTM and ANQGSEA. The CDR3 reads CSAGISGETQYF. CDR3 coding DNA: TGCAGCGCCGGAATCAGTGGGGAGACCCAGTACTTC.

The chain employs TRBV4-3 and TRBJ2-3; TRBD2 aligns across 12 bases. The CDR3 sequence is 16 residues long. Germline V gene sequence: CDR1 LGHNA, CDR2 YSLEER. J gave up 4 bases and V 1 base, and 3 bases lay outside the gene matches. The CDR3: CASSQVASGGADTQYF. The CDR3 nucleotides read TGCGCCAGCAGCCAAGTGGCTAGCGGGGGGGCAGATACGCAGTATTTT.

Ten or more counts support this clonotype. The chain uses TRBV6-6 and TRBJ2-3; 7 bases map to TRBD2. This CDR3 region has 15 residues. J was trimmed by 0 bases and V by 1 base; bases with no gene match: 1. CDR1 is MNHNY, CDR2 SVGAGI, per germline (reference sequence). DNA of the CDR3: TGTGCCAGCAGTTACTGGGGGGGAAGCACAGATACGCAGTATTTT. Residues: CASSYWGGSTDTQYF.

This clonotype came up many times. This rearrangement joins TRBV7-2 to TRBJ1-2; D unresolved. The CDR3 contains 13 residues. Germline V CDR1 and CDR2: SGHTA, FQGNSA. V was trimmed by 1 base and J by 8 bases, leaving 11 bases between them. The CDR3 protein is CASSLVRYGGYTF. CDR3 sequence (DNA): TGTGCCAGCAGCTTAGTTAGGTATGGAGGCTACACCTTC. The whole variable domain, remainder taken from reference TRBV7-2 and TRBJ1-2, is GAGVSQSPSNKVTEKGKDVELRCDPISGHTALYWYRQSLGQGLEFLIYFQGNSAPDKSGLPSDRFSAERTGGSVSTLTIQRTQQEDSAVYLCASSLVRYGGYTFGSGTRLTVV.

The table lists this clonotype with many counts. This sequence joins TRBV6-5 and TRBJ1-2; D is unresolved. CDR3 length: 14 residues. Germline V gene sequence: CDR1 MNHEY, CDR2 SVGAGI. Trimming took off 4 bases at V and 0 bases at J, with 9 bases between the two ends. CDR3 nucleotides: TGTGCCAGCAGTTTGGATGCGACTAACTATGGCTACACCTTC. It codes for CASSLDATNYGYTF.